The T cell receptor beta chain under discussion was sequenced for a study of vaccination effects on CD4 cells after COVID-19. This clone was picked up one time. What it recognizes is unknown. Assay used: immunoSEQ multiplex PCR; TCRdb lists only in-frame clones, some missing. The table lists tens of thousands of clones, about two thirds of them singletons. Germline assignment: CDR1 ENHRY and CDR2 SYGVKD. The CDR3 sequence is 14 residues long. V shed 4 bases and J 4 bases; nucleotides not matched to a gene: 5. Sequencing was preceded by expansion of antigen-specific CD4+ T cells with viral peptide pools in the ViraFEST assay. Following a roughly 11-day culture, CD4+ T cells were purified. In the vaccine recipients, nucleocapsid antibodies were negative and there was no prior SARS-CoV-2 infection.

The starting material was CD4+ T cells from PBMCs cultured with SARS-CoV-2 spike peptides, obtained before COVID-19 vaccination. The TCR originated in a human donor who received a COVID-19 vaccine. The chain is built from TRBV10-3 and TRBJ1-2; 8 bases fit TRBD1. The CDR3 DNA reads TGTGCCATCAGTGTCCCTACAGGGGGCTATGGCTACACCTTC. Translated: CAISVPTGGYGYTF.